Listed below are T cell receptor beta chains from one sample, sequenced in a study of cytomegalovirus exposure and HLA in healthy donors. Libraries were prepared by immunoSEQ multiplex PCR; TCRdb keeps only in-frame clonotypes and omits some of them. The data hold 100,000 or so clones, with 78% observed a single time. The sequencing input was PBMCs. These receptors were obtained from a male donor in good health and CMV-seronegative. Both conserved end residues are trimmed from each CDR3. Each record gives: CDR3 protein, clone size, V gene, D gene, J gene. A D gene is named only where the DNA matches it firmly. Only some rows state a clone size, as once, few, many or a class for expanded clones.

ASSLGVGGVKNIQY - TRBV5-6 TRBD2 TRBJ2-4
ASLRDSGNTIY - TRBV2 - TRBJ1-3
ASSQQGRENYGYT - TRBV28 - TRBJ1-2
SVLTSAYEQY - TRBV29-1 TRBD2 TRBJ2-7
ASSPLTQGVETQY once TRBV18 TRBD1 TRBJ2-5
ASSPRVAGGGADEQY - TRBV7-8 TRBD2 TRBJ2-7
ASSLSPLRQGREQY - TRBV27 TRBD1 TRBJ2-7
ASRKGLMGLKGQPQH - TRBV2 - TRBJ1-5
ASKRDRGSDEQF - TRBV2 TRBD1 TRBJ2-1
ASSIAAGRGSNQPQH - TRBV19 - TRBJ1-5
ASSSIAGGEQY once TRBV7-3 TRBD1 TRBJ2-7
ASGRGASGSTDTQY - TRBV12-5 TRBD2 TRBJ2-3
ASSGGLQETQY few TRBV19 - TRBJ2-5
ASSHGLAGGRSTDTQY - TRBV4-1 TRBD2 TRBJ2-3
ASSPGTVQETQY - TRBV9 TRBD1 TRBJ2-5
ASSWTLQGFLYEQY - TRBV5-6 - TRBJ2-7
ASSPQGGYTEAF few TRBV18 - TRBJ1-1